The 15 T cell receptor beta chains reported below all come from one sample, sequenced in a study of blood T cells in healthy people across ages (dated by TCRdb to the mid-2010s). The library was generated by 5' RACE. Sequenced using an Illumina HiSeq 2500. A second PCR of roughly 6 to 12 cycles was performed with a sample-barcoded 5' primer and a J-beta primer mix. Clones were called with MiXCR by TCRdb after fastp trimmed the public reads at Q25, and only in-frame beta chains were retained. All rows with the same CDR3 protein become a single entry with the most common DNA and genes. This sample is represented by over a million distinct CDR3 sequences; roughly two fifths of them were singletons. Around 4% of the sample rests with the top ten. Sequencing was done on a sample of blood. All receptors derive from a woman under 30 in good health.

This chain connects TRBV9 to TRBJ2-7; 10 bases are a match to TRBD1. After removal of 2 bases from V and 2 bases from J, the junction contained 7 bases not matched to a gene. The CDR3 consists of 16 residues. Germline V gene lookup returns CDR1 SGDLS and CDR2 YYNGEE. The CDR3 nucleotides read TGTGCCAGCAGCGTCGGAGGTGGGACAGGGGCCTACGAGCAGTACTTC. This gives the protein CASSVGGGTGAYEQYF.

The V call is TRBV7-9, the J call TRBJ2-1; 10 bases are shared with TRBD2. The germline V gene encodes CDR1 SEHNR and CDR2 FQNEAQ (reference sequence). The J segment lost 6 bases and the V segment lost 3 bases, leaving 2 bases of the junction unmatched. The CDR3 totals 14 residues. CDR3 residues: CASSFGTSVNEQFF. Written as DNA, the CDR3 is TGTGCCAGCAGCTTCGGGACTAGCGTCAATGAGCAGTTCTTC.

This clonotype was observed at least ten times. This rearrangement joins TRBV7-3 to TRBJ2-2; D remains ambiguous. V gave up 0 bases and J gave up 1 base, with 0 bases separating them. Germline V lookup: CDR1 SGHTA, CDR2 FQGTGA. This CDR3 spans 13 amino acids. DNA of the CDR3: TGTGCCAGCAGCTTAACGAACACCGGGGAGCTGTTTTTT. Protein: CASSLTNTGELFF.

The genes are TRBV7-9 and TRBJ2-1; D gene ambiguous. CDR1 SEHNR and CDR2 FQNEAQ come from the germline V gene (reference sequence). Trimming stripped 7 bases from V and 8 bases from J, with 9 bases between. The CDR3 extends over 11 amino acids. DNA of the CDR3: TGTGCCAGCACCCCAGTCCATGAGCAGTTCTTC. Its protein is CASTPVHEQFF.

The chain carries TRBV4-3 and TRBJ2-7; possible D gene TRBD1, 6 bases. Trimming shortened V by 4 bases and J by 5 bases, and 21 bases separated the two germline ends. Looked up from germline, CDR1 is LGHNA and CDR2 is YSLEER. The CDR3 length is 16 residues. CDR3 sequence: CASSLSLGRGIDEQYF. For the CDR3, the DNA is TGCGCCAGCAGCCTGAGCTTGGGCAGGGGAATCGACGAGCAGTACTTC.

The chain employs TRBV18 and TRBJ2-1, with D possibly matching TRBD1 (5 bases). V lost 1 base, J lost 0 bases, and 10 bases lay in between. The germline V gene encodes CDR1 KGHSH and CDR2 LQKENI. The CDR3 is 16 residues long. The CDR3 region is CASSPLPRASYNEQFF. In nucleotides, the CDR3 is TGTGCCAGCTCACCACTCCCCAGGGCCTCCTACAATGAGCAGTTCTTC.

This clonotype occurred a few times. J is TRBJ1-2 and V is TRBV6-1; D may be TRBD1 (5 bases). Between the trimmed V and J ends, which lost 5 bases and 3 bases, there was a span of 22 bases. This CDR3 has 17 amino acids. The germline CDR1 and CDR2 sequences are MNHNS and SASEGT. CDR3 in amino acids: CASSIRDGKGRYYGYTF. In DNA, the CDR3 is TGTGCCAGCAGTATTAGGGACGGGAAGGGCCGGTACTATGGCTACACCTTC.

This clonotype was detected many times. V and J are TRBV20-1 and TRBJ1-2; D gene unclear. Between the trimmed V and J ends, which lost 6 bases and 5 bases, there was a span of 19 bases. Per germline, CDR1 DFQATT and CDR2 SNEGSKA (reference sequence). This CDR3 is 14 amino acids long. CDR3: CSAPGEGFSYGYTF. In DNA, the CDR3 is TGCAGTGCCCCCGGAGAGGGTTTTTCGTATGGCTACACCTTC.

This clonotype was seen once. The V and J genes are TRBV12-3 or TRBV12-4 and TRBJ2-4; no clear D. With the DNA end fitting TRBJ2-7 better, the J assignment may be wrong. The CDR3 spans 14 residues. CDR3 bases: TGTGCCAGCAGTACCCGGAGCCTTTGGGGCGAGCAGTACTTC. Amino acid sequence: CASSTRSLWGEQYF.

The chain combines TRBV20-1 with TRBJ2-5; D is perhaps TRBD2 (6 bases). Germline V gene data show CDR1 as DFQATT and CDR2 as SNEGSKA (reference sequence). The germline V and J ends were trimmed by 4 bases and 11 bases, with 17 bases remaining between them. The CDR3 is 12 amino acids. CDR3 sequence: CSAKGSGPEQYF. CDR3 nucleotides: TGCAGTGCTAAAGGCAGCGGGCCTGAGCAGTACTTC.

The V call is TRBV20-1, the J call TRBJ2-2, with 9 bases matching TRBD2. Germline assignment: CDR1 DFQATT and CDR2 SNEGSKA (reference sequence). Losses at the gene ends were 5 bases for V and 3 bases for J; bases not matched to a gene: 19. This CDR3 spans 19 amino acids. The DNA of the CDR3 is TGCAGTGCTTTCCTCCTAGCGGGACAGCTTTCGGTTGACACCGGGGAGCTGTTTTTT. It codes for CSAFLLAGQLSVDTGELFF.

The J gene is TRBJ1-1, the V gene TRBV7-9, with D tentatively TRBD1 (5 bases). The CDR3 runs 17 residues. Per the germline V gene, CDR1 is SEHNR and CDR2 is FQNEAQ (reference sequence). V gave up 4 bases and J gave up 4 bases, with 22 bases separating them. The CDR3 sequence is CASSSIRTWGWGTEAFF. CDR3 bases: TGTGCCAGCAGCTCCATCAGGACATGGGGTTGGGGCACTGAAGCTTTCTTT.

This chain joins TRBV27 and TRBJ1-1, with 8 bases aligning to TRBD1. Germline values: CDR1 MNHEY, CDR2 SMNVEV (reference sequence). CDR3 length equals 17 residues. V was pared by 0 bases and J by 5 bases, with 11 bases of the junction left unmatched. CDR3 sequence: CASSLSMGSGGGTEAFF. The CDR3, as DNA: TGTGCCAGCAGTTTATCGATGGGGTCAGGGGGCGGTACTGAAGCTTTCTTT.

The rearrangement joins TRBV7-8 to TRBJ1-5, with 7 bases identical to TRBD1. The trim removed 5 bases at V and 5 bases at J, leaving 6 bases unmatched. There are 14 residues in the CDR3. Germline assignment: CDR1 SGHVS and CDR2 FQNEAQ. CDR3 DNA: TGTGCCAGCAGCCCCTGGACAGGTCATCAGCCCCAGCATTTT. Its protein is CASSPWTGHQPQHF.

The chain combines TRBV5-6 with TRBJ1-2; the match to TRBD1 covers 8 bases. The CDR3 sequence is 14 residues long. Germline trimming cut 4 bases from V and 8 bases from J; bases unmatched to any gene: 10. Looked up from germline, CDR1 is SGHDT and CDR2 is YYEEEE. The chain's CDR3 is CASSPLTGDKGYTF. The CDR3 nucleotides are TGTGCCAGCAGCCCCCTGACAGGGGATAAGGGCTACACCTTC.